The 3 T cell receptor beta chains presented below share a single source sample, sequenced in a study of shared clonotypes between healthy human individuals. The repertoire was sequenced with immunoSEQ multiplex PCR; TCRdb's copy has only in-frame clones and lacks some. The sample carries millions of clones, 85% to 95% recorded once. The sample consisted of naive CD4+ T cells sorted from blood. Subset denoted: CD45RA+ positively selected. Every receptor here comes from a man between 18 and 29 years old in good health.

The V gene is TRBV28, the J gene TRBJ1-2, with TRBD1 as a possible D gene (5 bases). Germline values: CDR1 MDHEN, CDR2 SYDVKM. V was clipped by 5 bases and J by 4 bases, with 8 bases between them. This CDR3 region has 12 residues. The CDR3 spells CASSEGPYGYTF. The CDR3 DNA reads TGTGCCAGCAGTGAGGGACCCTATGGCTACACCTTC.

Points on this clone: The identical CDR3 is also encoded by other nucleotide sequences in the sample. Here the CDR3 DNA reads TGTGCCAGCAGGGTATCCTACGAGCAGTACTTC. Its protein product is CASRVSYEQYF. V is TRBV2 and J is TRBJ2-7; D call uncertain. This CDR3 has 11 residues. CDR1 SNHLY and CDR2 FYNNEI come from the germline V gene. Trimming removed 6 bases at V and 1 base at J, with 4 bases between.

The chain links TRBV6-5 to TRBJ2-7; 11 bases map to TRBD2. Germline V gene lookup returns CDR1 MNHEY and CDR2 SVGAGI. The V segment lost 2 bases and the J segment 3 bases; nucleotides outside the gene matches: 3. This CDR3 is 15 amino acids long. CDR3 amino acids: CASSYGLAGNYEQYF. CDR3 sequence (DNA): TGTGCCAGCAGTTACGGACTAGCGGGCAACTACGAGCAGTACTTC.